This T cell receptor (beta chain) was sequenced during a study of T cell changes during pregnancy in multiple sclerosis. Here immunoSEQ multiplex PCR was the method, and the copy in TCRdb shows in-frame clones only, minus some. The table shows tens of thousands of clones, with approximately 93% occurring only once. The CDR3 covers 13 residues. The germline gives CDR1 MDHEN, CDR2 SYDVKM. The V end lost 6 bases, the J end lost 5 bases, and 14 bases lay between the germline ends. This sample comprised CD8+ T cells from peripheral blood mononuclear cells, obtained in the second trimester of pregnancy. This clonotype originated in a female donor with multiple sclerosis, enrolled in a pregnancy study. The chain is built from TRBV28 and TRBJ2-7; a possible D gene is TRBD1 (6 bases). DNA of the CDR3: TGTGCCAGCAGCCGCGTACAGGGCCACGAGCAGTACTTC. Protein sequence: CASSRVQGHEQYF.